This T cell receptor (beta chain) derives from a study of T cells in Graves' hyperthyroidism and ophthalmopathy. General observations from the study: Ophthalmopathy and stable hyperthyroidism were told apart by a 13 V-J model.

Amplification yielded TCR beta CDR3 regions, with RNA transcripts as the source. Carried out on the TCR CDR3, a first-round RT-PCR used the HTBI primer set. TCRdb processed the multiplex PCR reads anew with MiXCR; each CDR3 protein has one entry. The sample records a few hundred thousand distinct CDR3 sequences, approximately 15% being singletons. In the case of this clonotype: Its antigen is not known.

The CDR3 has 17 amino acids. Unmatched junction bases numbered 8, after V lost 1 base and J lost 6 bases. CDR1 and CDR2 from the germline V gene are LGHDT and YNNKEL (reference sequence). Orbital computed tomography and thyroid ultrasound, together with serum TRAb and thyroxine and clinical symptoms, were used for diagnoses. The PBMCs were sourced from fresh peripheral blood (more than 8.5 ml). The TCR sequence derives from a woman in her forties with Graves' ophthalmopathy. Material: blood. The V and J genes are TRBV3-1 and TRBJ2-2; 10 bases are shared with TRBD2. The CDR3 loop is CASSQVLLAGSPGELFF. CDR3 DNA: TGTGCCAGCAGCCAAGTCTTACTAGCGGGGTCACCCGGGGAGCTGTTTTTT.